The sequence of this T cell receptor (beta chain) was determined in a study of T cell clonotyping in hematopoietic cell transplantation. Study findings and constraints: Cells were unsorted, so CD4 and CD8 contributions were not separated.

TCRdb's copy holds only in-frame clones and misses some; the assay was immunoSEQ multiplex PCR. The profile shows around 19,000 clones, 60% to 80% of them singletons. Time point given: recipient sample about 28 days before transplant, after cytoreduction. Between the trimmed V and J ends, which lost 0 bases and 1 base, there was a span of 7 bases. CDR1 and CDR2 from the germline V gene are SGHDT and YYEEEE. This CDR3 comprises 14 residues. This clone came up a few times. What it binds is not known. Sequenced material: peripheral blood mononuclear cells, taken before stem cell transplant. This clonotype was sampled from a man between 60 and 75 years old with acute myeloid leukemia. Some clones in this sample may be carry-over from other donors' samples. V gene TRBV5-6 combines with J gene TRBJ2-5; D uncertain. The CDR3 nucleotides read TGTGCCAGCAGCTTGGCCCCCAGCCAAGAGACCCAGTACTTC. Residues: CASSLAPSQETQYF.